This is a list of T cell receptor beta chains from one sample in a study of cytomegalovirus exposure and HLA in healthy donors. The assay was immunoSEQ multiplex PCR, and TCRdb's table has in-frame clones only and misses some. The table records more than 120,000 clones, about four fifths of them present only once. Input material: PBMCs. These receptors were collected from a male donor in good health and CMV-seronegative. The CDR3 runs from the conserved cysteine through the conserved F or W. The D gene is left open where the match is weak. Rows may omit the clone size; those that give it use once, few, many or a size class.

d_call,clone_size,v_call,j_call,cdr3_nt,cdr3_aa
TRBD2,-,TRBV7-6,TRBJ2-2,TGTGCCAGCAGCAACGGACTAGCGTGGGCCGGGGAGCTGTTTTTT,CASSNGLAWAGELFF
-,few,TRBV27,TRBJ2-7,TGTGCCAGCAGTTTATCCTTGGGGAGGTACGAGCAGTACTTC,CASSLSLGRYEQYF
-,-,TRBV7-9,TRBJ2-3,TGTGCCAGCAGCTTAGAGTACAGGGCCCAGGATACGCAGTATTTT,CASSLEYRAQDTQYF
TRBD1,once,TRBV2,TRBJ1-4,TGTGCCAGCAGTGAACTAGGGGGCCCTAATGAAAAACTGTTTTTT,CASSELGGPNEKLFF
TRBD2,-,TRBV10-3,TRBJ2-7,TGTGCCATCGCCAGCGGGAGCCCCGAGCAGTACTTC,CAIASGSPEQYF
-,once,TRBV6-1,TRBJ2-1,TGTGCCAGCAGTGGGGACTCTTACAATGAGCAGTTCTTC,CASSGDSYNEQFF
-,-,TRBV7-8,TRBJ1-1,TGTGCCAGCAGCCCCGAGGCGGGGAACACTGAAGCTTTCTTT,CASSPEAGNTEAFF
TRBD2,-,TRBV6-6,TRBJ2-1,TGTGCCAGCAGGCAACGGGGACTAGCGGGCCCGGATGAGCAGTTCTTC,CASRQRGLAGPDEQFF
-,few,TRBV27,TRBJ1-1,TGTGCCAGCAGTTTGGTTGGCGGGGGAGGAGGTGAAGCTTTCTTT,CASSLVGGGGGEAFF
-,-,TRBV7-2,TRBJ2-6,TGTGCCAGTTCATTCCACTCTGGGGCCAACGTCCTGACTTTC,CASSFHSGANVLTF
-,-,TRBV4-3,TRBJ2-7,TGCGCCAGCAGCCAAGATCGGGGAAGGATAAACGAGCAGTACTTC,CASSQDRGRINEQYF
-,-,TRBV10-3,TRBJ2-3,TGTGCCATCAGTGAGTCGGGAGGTCCTCACACAGATACGCAGTATTTT,CAISESGGPHTDTQYF
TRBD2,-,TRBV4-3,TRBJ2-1,TGCGCCAGCAGCCAGCGGACTAGCGGGAACAATGAGCAGTTCTTC,CASSQRTSGNNEQFF
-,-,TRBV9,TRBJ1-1,TGTGCCAGCAGCGTAGCCATCCTAACAGCGAACACTGAAGCTTTCTTT,CASSVAILTANTEAFF
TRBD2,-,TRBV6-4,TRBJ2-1,TGTGCCAGCGGCTCCGGGACTAGCGGGAACAATGAGCAGTTCTTC,CASGSGTSGNNEQFF
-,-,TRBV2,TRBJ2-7,TGTGCCAGCAGTGAAGCCCCCGAGCAGTACTTC,CASSEAPEQYF
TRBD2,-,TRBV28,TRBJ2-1,TGTGCCAGCAGCCTATGGACTAGCGGGAGCTGGCACAATGAGCAGTTCTTC,CASSLWTSGSWHNEQFF
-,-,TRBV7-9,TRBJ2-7,TGTGCCAGCAGCGACACAGCTCTCGAGCAGTACTTC,CASSDTALEQYF
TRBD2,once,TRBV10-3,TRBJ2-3,TGTGCCATCAGTGAGTTAGGACTAGCGGCCCCAGATACGCAGTATTTT,CAISELGLAAPDTQYF
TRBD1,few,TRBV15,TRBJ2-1,TGTGCCACCAGCGGGGGACAGGAGACTAATGAGCAGTTCTTC,CATSGGQETNEQFF
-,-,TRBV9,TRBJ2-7,TGTGCCAGCAGCGTGGGGGCGCTCACCTACGAGCAGTACTTC,CASSVGALTYEQYF
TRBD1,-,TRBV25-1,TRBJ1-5,TGTGCCAGCAGTGATTCGACAGGGGCAAGTCAGCCCCAGCATTTT,CASSDSTGASQPQHF
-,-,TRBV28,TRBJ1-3,TGTGCCAGCAGCCCCACCGGCGGGGCTGGAAACACCATTTATTTT,CASSPTGGAGNTIYF
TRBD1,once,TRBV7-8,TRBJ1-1,TGTGCCAGCAGCTTAACCGCCAGGGGGTACACTGAAGCTTTCTTT,CASSLTARGYTEAFF
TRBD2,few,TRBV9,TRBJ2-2,TGTGCCAGCAGCGTTGGACTAGCGGGGGATACATTATGGACCGGGGAGCTGTTTTTT,CASSVGLAGDTLWTGELFF
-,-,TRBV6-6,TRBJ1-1,TGTGCCAGCAGATTCATGATCGGACCCAAGGGGACTGAAGCTTTCTTT,CASRFMIGPKGTEAFF
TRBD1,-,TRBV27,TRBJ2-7,TGTGCCAGCAGTACGCCGGGACAGGGCGTCTCCTACGAGCAGTACTTC,CASSTPGQGVSYEQYF
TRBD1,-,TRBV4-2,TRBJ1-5,TGTGCCAGCAGCCAAGACTCGGACAGGAATCGGCCCCAGCATTTT,CASSQDSDRNRPQHF
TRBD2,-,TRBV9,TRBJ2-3,TGTGCCAGCAGCGGCGGGGGGGGAGGACTCACAGATACGCAGTATTTT,CASSGGGGGLTDTQYF
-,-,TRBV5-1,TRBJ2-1,TGCGCCAGCAGCCTAGAGGGGACACTATACAATGAGCAGTTCTTC,CASSLEGTLYNEQFF
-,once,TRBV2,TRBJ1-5,TGTGCCAGCAGTGAATTCTCGAATCAGCCCCAGCATTTT,CASSEFSNQPQHF
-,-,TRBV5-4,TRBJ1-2,TGTGCCAGCAGCTTGGCAGGTAGAAGATATGGCTACACCTTC,CASSLAGRRYGYTF
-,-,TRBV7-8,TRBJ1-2,TGTGCCAGCAGCCCGATGAGCCTTGGAGGCTCCGTCTATGGCTACACCTTC,CASSPMSLGGSVYGYTF
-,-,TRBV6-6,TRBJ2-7,TGTGCCAGCAGTTCCCCTACCGACAGGAGTTACGAGCAGTACTTC,CASSSPTDRSYEQYF
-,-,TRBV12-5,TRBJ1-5,TGTGCTAGTGGTTTGGGGGGGGTCCAGCCCCAGCATTTT,CASGLGGVQPQHF
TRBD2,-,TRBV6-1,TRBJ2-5,TGTGCCAGCAGTGTGGCTAGCGGGTGGGAGGCCCAGTACTTC,CASSVASGWEAQYF
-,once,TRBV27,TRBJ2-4,TGTGCCAGCAGCCCCCCAGGCAAAAACATTCAGTACTTC,CASSPPGKNIQYF
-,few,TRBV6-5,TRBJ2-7,TGTGCCAGCAGTTACTCCGAGAGGTCCGAGCAGTACTTC,CASSYSERSEQYF
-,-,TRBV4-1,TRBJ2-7,TGCGCCAGCAGTAACCTGGGGAGCTACGAGCAGTACTTC,CASSNLGSYEQYF
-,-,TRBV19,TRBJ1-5,TGTGCCAGTAGTATTCGAGGAGGCGATCAGCCCCAGCATTTT,CASSIRGGDQPQHF
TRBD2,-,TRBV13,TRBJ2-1,TGTGCCAGCTCGCCCGAGCGGGAGTACAATGAGCAGTTCTTC,CASSPEREYNEQFF
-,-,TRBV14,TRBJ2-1,TGTGCCAGCAGCCCGTCCGGGACACTCCACAATGAGCAGTTCTTC,CASSPSGTLHNEQFF
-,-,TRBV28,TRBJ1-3,TGTGCCAGCAGTTCGGGGGGTAGAGCTGGAAACACCATATATTTT,CASSSGGRAGNTIYF
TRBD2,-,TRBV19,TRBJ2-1,TGTGCCAGTAGCCCGACTAGCGGGGGAATTTACAATGAGCAGTTCTTC,CASSPTSGGIYNEQFF
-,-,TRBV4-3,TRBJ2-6,TGCGCCAGCAGCCAAGACAGCGCTGGGGCCAACGTCCTGACTTTC,CASSQDSAGANVLTF
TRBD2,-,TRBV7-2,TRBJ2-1,TGTGCCAGCAGTTCCCAGCGGGGAGGCAATGAGCAGTTCTTC,CASSSQRGGNEQFF
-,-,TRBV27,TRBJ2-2,TGTGCCAGCAGCCCCGGCACCGGGGAGCTGTTTTTT,CASSPGTGELFF
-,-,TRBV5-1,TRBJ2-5,TGCGCCAGCAGCCGAATCTTGGCAGGGGCGGGGGAGCAGTACTTC,CASSRILAGAGEQYF
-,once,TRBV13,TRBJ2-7,TGTGCCAGCAGCCTCCGGCGGCAAACCTACGAGCAGTACTTC,CASSLRRQTYEQYF
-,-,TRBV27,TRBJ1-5,TGTGCCAGCAGTACCCAGGGCCCTAGGTGGGCGAATCAGCCCCAGCATTTT,CASSTQGPRWANQPQHF
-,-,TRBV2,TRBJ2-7,TGTGCCAGCAGTGTACAGGGATACGAGCAGTACTTC,CASSVQGYEQYF
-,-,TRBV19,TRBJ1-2,TGTGCCAGTAGTTTCGGGGGGGACGATGGCTACACCTTC,CASSFGGDDGYTF